This T cell receptor beta chain was profiled in a study of identical twins. Study-wide results and caveats: Out-of-frame alpha sequences shared between twins exhibited an excess of low generation probability.

One entry per CDR3 protein results from TCRdb running MiXCR on the 5' RACE reads. The sample consists of roughly 200,000 distinct CDR3 sequences, more than 15% of them appearing once. Note on this clonotype: What it binds is not known.

The same sample was also studied in work on T cells expressing NK-cell markers. That work adds: A few donors' CD3+CD56-NKG2C+ cells were dominated by the same clonotypes.

The TCR comes from a woman aged 18-29 years in good health. Sequencing input: CD8+ T cells sorted from blood.

The chain's CDR3 is CASSWGLSGRIYEQYF. CDR3 DNA sequence: TGTGCCAGCAGTTGGGGGCTGTCAGGGAGGATCTACGAGCAGTACTTC. The chain couples TRBV27 to TRBJ2-7; either TRBD1 or TRBD2 may supply D (6 bases each). The length of the CDR3 is 16 residues. V was clipped by 4 bases and J by 3 bases, with 19 bases between them. Germline V gene lookup returns CDR1 MNHEY and CDR2 SMNVEV (reference sequence).